Sequencing of this T cell receptor (beta chain) was carried out in a study of shared clonotypes between healthy human individuals. Both subsets, CD45RA+ naive and CD45RA-negative memory, were split from the CD4+ cells. Sequencing used immunoSEQ multiplex PCR; TCRdb keeps in-frame clones, though not all of them. The table has over a million clones, more than 75% seen once. With regard to this clone: The antigen is unknown.

Whole-study findings and limits: Some clonotypes were shared by all four sorted-subset donors, while others were not shared. The non-shared ones had lower generation probabilities than the shared ones. Donor clonotype sharing was expected to depend on sequencing depth. Naive subsets, compared against memory subsets, generally had larger estimated richness values.

Germline-derived CDR1 and CDR2 are SQVTM and ANQGSEA. This CDR3 is 12 amino acids long. Trimming at V came to 5 bases and at J to 11 bases, leaving 11 bases not matched to a gene. The chain joins TRBV29-1 to TRBJ1-1; TRBD1 aligns across 7 bases. The sequence was obtained from a man aged 18 to 29 in good health. Some clones in this sample may be carry-over from other donors' samples. Sequencing was done on a sample of memory CD4+ T cells from PBMCs. Subset here: CD45RA-negative fraction. The CDR3 loop reads CSVITPGQSAFF. The CDR3 DNA follows: TGCAGCGTTATAACTCCGGGACAGAGCGCTTTCTTT.